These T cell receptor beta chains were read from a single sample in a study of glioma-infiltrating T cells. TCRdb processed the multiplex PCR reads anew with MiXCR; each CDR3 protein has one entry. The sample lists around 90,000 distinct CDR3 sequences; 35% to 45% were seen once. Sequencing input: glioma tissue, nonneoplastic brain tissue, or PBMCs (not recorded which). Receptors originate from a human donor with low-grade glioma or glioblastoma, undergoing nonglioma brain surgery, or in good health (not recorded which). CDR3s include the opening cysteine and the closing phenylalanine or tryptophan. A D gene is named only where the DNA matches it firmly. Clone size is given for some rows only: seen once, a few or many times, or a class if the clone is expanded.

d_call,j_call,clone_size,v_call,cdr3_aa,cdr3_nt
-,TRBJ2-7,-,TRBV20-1,CSATRRTPSYGKYF,TGCAGTGCGACCAGGAGGACACCCTCCTACGGGAAGTACTTC
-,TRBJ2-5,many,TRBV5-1,CASSSAQIETQYF,TGCGCCAGCAGCTCAGCTCAAATCGAGACCCAGTACTTC
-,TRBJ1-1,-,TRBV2,CASRREQAGENTEAFF,TGTGCCAGCAGGAGGGAGCAGGCCGGGGAGAACACTGAAGCTTTCTTT
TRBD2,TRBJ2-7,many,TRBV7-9,CASSQLASSSYEQYF,TGTGCCAGCAGTCAACTAGCGTCTAGCTCCTACGAGCAGTACTTC
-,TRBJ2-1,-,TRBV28,CASSPGLQLREQFF,TGTGCCAGCAGCCCGGGACTTCAATTACGGGAGCAGTTCTTC
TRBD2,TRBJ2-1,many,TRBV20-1,CSAREASGNNEQFF,TGCAGTGCTAGAGAAGCTAGCGGAAACAATGAGCAGTTCTTC
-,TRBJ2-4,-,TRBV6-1,CASSPRDAKSIQYF,TGTGCCAGCAGTCCCAGGGATGCCAAAAGCATTCAGTACTTC
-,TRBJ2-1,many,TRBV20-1,CSARTGTLGYNEQFF,TGCAGTGCCCGCACCGGGACACTAGGATACAATGAGCAGTTCTTC
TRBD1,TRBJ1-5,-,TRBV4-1,CASSPGQSNRPQHF,TGCGCCAGCAGCCCGGGACAGAGCAATCGGCCCCAGCATTTT
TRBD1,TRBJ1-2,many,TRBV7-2,CASSSTGQGAGYTF,TGTGCCAGCAGCTCGACGGGACAGGGGGCCGGCTACACCTTC
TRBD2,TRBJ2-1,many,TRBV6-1,CASSEPNGLVNEQFF,TGTGCCAGCAGTGAACCCAACGGACTAGTTAATGAGCAGTTCTTC
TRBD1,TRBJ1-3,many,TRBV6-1,CASIISGRQGAIYF,TGTGCCAGCATTATATCCGGCCGACAGGGTGCCATATATTTT
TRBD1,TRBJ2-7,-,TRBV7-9,CASSLAGQGHEQYF,TGTGCCAGCAGCTTAGCGGGACAGGGCCACGAGCAGTACTTC
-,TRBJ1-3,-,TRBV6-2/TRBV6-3,CANSLAGVGNNIYF,TGTGCCAACAGTTTAGCAGGGGTTGGAAACAACATATATTTT
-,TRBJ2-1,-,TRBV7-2,CAGSSEGPHNEQFF,TGTGCCGGCAGCTCCGAAGGGCCGCACAATGAGCAGTTCTTC
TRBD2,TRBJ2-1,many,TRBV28,CASRIPAGAKRGNEQFF,TGTGCCAGCAGGATCCCTGCCGGGGCTAAGCGGGGCAATGAGCAGTTCTTC
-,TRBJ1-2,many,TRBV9,CASSVVRPGASYTF,TGTGCCAGCAGCGTAGTAAGGCCCGGCGCGAGCTACACCTTC
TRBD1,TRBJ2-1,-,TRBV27,CASRSRTGGLGSYEQFF,TGTGCCAGCAGGTCTCGAACAGGGGGTCTGGGCTCCTACGAGCAGTTCTTC
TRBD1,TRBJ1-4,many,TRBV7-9,CASSLFLDRGEKLFF,TGTGCCAGCAGCTTATTCCTGGACAGGGGAGAAAAACTGTTTTTT
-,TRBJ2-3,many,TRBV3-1,CASSRRAFTDTQYF,TGTGCCAGCAGCCGCCGGGCGTTCACAGATACGCAGTATTTT
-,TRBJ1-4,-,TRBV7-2,CAGSLAREGKKLFF,TGTGCCGGCAGCTTAGCCAGGGAAGGAAAAAAACTGTTTTTT
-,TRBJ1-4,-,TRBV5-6,CASSLVGLATNEKLFF,TGTGCCAGCAGCTTGGTAGGATTGGCAACTAATGAAAAACTGTTTTTT
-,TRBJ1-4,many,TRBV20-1,CSARFATTNEKLFF,TGCAGTGCTAGATTTGCAACAACTAATGAAAAACTGTTTTTT
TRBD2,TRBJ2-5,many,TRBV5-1,CASSFSLAGGQETQYF,TGCGCCAGCAGCTTCTCCCTAGCGGGAGGTCAAGAGACCCAGTACTTC
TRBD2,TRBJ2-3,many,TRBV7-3,CASSRLAGFADTQYF,TGTGCCAGCAGCCGACTAGCGGGATTTGCAGATACGCAGTATTTT
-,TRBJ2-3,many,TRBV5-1,CASANGVTTSTDTQYF,TGCGCCAGCGCAAACGGGGTTACCACTAGCACAGATACGCAGTATTTT
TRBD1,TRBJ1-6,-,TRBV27,CASSAGQGEYNSPLHF,TGTGCCAGCAGTGCGGGACAGGGGGAATATAATTCACCCCTCCACTTT
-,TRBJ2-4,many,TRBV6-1,CASSPTKNIQYF,TGTGCCAGCAGCCCTACCAAAAACATTCAGTACTTC
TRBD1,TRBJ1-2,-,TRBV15,CATSKDRSPGGHGYTF,TGTGCCACCAGCAAAGATCGAAGTCCAGGGGGTCATGGCTACACCTTC
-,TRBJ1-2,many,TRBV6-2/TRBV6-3,CASSYRENYGYTF,TGTGCCAGCAGTTATCGAGAGAACTATGGCTACACCTTC
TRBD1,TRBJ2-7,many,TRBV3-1,CASGQDRDYEQYF,TGTGCCAGCGGCCAAGACAGGGATTACGAGCAGTACTTC
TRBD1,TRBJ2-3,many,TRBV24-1,CAVAGTGYRTDTQYF,TGTGCCGTAGCCGGGACAGGGTACCGCACAGATACGCAGTATTTT
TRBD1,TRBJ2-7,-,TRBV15,CATSRQGATYEQYF,TGTGCCACCAGCAGACAGGGGGCTACCTACGAGCAGTACTTC
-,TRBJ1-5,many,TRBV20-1,CSAAAGVRPQHF,TGCAGTGCGGCCGCAGGGGTTCGACCCCAGCATTTT
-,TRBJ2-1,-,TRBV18,CASSPPRETYNEQFF,TGTGCCAGCTCACCACCGCGGGAAACTTACAATGAGCAGTTCTTC
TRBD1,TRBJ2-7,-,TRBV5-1,CASSPAWDRGRGEQYF,TGCGCCAGCAGCCCGGCTTGGGACAGGGGGCGGGGCGAGCAGTACTTC
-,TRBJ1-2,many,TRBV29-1,CSSEPGGSYGYTF,TGCAGCTCTGAACCTGGGGGGTCCTATGGCTACACCTTC
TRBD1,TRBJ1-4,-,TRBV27,CASRFLGQNEKLFF,TGTGCCAGCAGGTTTTTGGGACAGAATGAAAAACTATTTTTT
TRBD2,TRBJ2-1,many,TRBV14,CASSLLRGGLYNEQFF,TGTGCCAGCAGCCTCCTGCGGGGGGGCTTGTACAATGAGCAGTTCTTC
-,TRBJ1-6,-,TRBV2,CASRDMGGSPLHF,TGTGCCAGCAGAGACATGGGTGGTTCACCCCTCCACTTT
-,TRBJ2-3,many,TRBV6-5,CASSYEHRADTQYF,TGTGCCAGCAGTTACGAGCACAGGGCAGATACGCAGTATTTT
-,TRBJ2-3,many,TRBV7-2,CASSFQRTDTQYF,TGTGCCAGCAGCTTTCAGCGCACAGATACGCAGTATTTT
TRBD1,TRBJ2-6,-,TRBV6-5,CASTDRAGANILTF,TGTGCCAGCACGGACAGGGCTGGGGCCAACATCCTGACTTTC
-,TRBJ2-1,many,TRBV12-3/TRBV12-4,CASSLALGPMLHSYNEQFF,TGTGCCAGCAGTTTAGCGCTTGGACCCATGCTTCACTCCTACAATGAGCAGTTCTTC
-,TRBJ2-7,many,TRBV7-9,CASSLGAYEQYF,TGTGCCAGCAGCTTAGGAGCCTACGAGCAGTACTTC
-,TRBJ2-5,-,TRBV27,CASSSSTETQYF,TGTGCCAGCAGTTCGAGCACAGAGACCCAGTACTTC
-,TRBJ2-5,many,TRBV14,CASSQATETQYF,TGTGCCAGCAGCCAAGCTACAGAGACCCAGTACTTC
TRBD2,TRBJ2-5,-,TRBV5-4,CASSSRGGAWETQYF,TGTGCCAGCAGCTCCCGCGGGGGGGCTTGGGAGACCCAGTACTTC
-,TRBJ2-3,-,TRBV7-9,CASTSQGRTDTQYF,TGTGCCAGCACCAGTCAGGGGAGGACAGATACGCAGTATTTT
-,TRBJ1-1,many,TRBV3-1,CASSHQQEGTEAFF,TGTGCCAGCAGCCACCAGCAAGAGGGGACTGAAGCTTTCTTT
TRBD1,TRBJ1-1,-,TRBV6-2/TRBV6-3,CASRPGQGILAFF,TGTGCCAGCAGACCTGGACAGGGCATTTTAGCTTTCTTT
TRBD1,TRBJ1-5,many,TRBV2,CASNPQGGKGQPQHF,TGTGCCAGCAACCCTCAGGGGGGAAAGGGCCAGCCCCAGCATTTT